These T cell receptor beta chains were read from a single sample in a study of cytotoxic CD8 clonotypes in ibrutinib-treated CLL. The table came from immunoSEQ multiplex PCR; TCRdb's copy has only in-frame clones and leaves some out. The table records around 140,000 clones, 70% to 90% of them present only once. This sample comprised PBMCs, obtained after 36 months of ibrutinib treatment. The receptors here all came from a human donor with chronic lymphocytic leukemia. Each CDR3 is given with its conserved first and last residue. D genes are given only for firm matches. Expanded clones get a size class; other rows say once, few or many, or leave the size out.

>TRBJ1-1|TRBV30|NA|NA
CAWSAQEGLNTEAFF
TGTGCCTGGAGCGCACAAGAGGGATTGAACACTGAAGCTTTCTTT
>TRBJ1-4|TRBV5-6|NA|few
CASSLVFRVLTVTNEKLFF
TGTGCCAGCAGCTTGGTTTTCAGGGTACTAACCGTGACTAATGAAAAACTGTTTTTT
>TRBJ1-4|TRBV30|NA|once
CAWGGVTTTNEKLFF
TGTGCCTGGGGTGGAGTGACCACAACTAATGAAAAACTGTTTTTT
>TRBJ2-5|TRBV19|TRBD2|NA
CASRTSVMETQYF
TGTGCCAGTAGGACTAGCGTAATGGAGACCCAGTACTTC
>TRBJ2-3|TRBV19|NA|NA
CASSIFQGGADTQYF
TGTGCCAGTAGTATATTTCAGGGGGGGGCAGATACGCAGTATTTT
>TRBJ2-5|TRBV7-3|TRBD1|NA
CASSLTGQGAGETQYF
TGTGCCAGCAGCTTGACGGGACAGGGGGCGGGAGAGACCCAGTACTTC
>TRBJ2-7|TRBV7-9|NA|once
CASSHHRSGIDSYEQYF
TGTGCCAGCAGTCACCACCGCTCGGGAATCGACAGCTACGAGCAGTACTTC
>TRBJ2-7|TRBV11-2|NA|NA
CASSLGSSYEQYF
TGTGCCAGCAGCTTAGGTTCCTCCTACGAGCAGTACTTC
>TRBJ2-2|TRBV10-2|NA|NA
CASCESVGELFF
TGCGCCAGCTGCGAGTCGGTCGGGGAGCTGTTTTTT
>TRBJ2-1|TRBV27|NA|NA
CASSSPRGSGSYNEQFF
TGTGCCAGCAGTTCCCCCCGGGGTAGCGGTTCCTACAATGAGCAGTTCTTC
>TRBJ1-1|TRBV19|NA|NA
CATSDTFREAFF
TGTGCCACCTCGGACACTTTCCGTGAAGCTTTCTTT
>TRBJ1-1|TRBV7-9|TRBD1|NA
CASSARTGSGGPEAFF
TGTGCCAGCAGCGCTCGGACAGGGTCCGGCGGCCCTGAAGCTTTCTTT
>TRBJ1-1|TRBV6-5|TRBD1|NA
CASTRDRANTEAFF
TGTGCCAGCACCAGGGACAGGGCGAACACTGAAGCTTTCTTT
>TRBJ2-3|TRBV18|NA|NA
CASLGTSATDTQYF
TGTGCCAGCTTGGGGACTTCGGCAACAGATACGCAGTATTTT
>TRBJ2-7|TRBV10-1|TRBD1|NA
CASSRDSFSEQYF
TGCGCCAGCAGTCGGGACAGTTTCTCCGAGCAGTACTTC
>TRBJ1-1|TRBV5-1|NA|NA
CASSSWGVNTEAFF
TGCGCCAGCAGCTCATGGGGGGTGAACACTGAAGCTTTCTTT
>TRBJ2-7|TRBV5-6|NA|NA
CASSLYFVPGRYEQYF
TGTGCCAGCAGCTTGTATTTTGTGCCTGGACGCTACGAGCAGTACTTC
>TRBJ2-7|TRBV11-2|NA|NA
CASSRTSGEQYF
TGTGCCAGCAGCCGTACCTCGGGCGAGCAGTACTTC
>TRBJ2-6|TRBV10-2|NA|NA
CASSAQGQYANVLTF
TGCGCCAGCAGTGCCCAGGGTCAATACGCCAACGTCCTGACTTTC
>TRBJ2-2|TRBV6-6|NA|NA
CASTIRAGSNTGELFF
TGTGCCAGCACCATCCGAGCGGGTTCGAACACCGGGGAGCTGTTTTTT
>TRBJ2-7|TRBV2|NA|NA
CASSELLTFRPYEQYF
TGTGCCAGCAGTGAACTCCTGACCTTCCGCCCCTACGAGCAGTACTTC
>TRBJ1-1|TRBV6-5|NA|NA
CASKLTGGLITEAFF
TGTGCCAGCAAACTTACGGGGGGGTTGATAACTGAAGCTTTCTTT
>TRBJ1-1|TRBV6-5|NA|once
CASSSTGLQAFF
TGTGCCAGCAGCTCGACGGGACTACAAGCTTTCTTT
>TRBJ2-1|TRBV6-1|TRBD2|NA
CASSGAEREQQFF
TGTGCCAGCAGTGGGGCCGAGCGGGAACAGCAGTTCTTC
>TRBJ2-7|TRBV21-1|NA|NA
CASSKALGAGPLYEQYF
TGTGCCAGCAGCAAAGCCCTTGGGGCGGGACCACTCTACGAGCAGTACTTC
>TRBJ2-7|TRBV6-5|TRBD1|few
CASRRGRQEQYF
TGTGCCAGCAGGAGGGGGCGCCAGGAGCAGTACTTC
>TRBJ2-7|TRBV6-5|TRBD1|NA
CASSYSTGTTYEQYF
TGTGCCAGCAGTTACTCGACAGGGACCACCTACGAGCAGTACTTC
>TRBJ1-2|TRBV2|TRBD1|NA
CASSEARQGSQGYTF
TGTGCCAGCAGTGAAGCAAGACAGGGGTCACAAGGCTACACCTTC
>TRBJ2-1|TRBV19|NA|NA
CATARDWLNEQFF
TGTGCCACCGCCCGGGACTGGTTAAATGAGCAGTTCTTC
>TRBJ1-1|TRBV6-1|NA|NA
CASSLTGRRTEAFF
TGTGCCAGCAGTCTGACAGGTAGAAGAACTGAAGCTTTCTTT
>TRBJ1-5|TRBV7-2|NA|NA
CASSSRGTNQPQHF
TGTGCCAGCAGCTCCAGGGGTACCAATCAGCCCCAGCATTTT
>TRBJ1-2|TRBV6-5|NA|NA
CASSYSGAIYGYTF
TGTGCCAGCAGTTACTCGGGGGCTATCTATGGCTACACCTTC
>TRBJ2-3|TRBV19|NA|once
CASSSGDLTDTQYF
TGTGCCAGTAGTTCGGGAGATCTCACAGATACGCAGTATTTT
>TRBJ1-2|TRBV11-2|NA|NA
CASSLVGLNYGYTF
TGTGCCAGCAGCTTAGTGGGCCTAAACTATGGCTACACCTTC
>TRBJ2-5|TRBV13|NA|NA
CASSLYGGLETQYF
TGTGCCAGCAGCTTATATGGGGGGTTGGAGACCCAGTACTTC
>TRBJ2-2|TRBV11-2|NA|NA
CASSHPKFLQGRSTGELFF
TGTGCCAGCAGCCACCCGAAATTTTTGCAGGGGCGCAGCACCGGGGAGCTGTTTTTT
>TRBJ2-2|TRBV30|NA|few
CAWILRETGELFF
TGTGCCTGGATTCTCCGGGAGACCGGGGAGCTGTTTTTT
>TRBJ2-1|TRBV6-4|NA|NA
CASSGGATESNEQFF
TGTGCCAGCAGTGGGGGGGCGACCGAATCTAATGAGCAGTTCTTC
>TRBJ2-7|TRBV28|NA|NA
CASSLGLRYEQYF
TGTGCCAGCAGTTTAGGACTTCGCTACGAGCAGTACTTC
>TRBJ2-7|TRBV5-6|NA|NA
CASSLLVGENHYEQYF
TGTGCCAGCAGCTTGTTGGTCGGTGAAAACCACTACGAGCAGTACTTC
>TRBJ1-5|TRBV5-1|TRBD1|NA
CASSLAPQTGNQPQHF
TGCGCCAGCAGCTTGGCCCCTCAGACAGGGAATCAGCCCCAGCATTTT
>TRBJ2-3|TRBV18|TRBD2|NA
CASSSGLAGVYTQYF
TGTGCCAGCTCATCGGGACTAGCGGGGGTTTATACGCAGTATTTT
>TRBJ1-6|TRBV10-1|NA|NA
CARRGVQSSYNSPLHF
TGCGCCAGAAGGGGGGTACAGAGCTCCTATAATTCACCCCTCCACTTT
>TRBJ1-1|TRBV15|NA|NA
CATSSLGGRTEAFF
TGTGCCACCAGCTCTCTGGGGGGAAGGACTGAAGCTTTCTTT
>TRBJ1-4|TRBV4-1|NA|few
CASSQGGGAGKLFF
TGCGCCAGCAGCCAGGGCGGGGGGGCAGGTAAACTGTTTTTT